This T cell receptor (beta chain) was obtained from a study of blood T cell repertoires in COVID-19. Turning to the study itself: The United States, Italy and Spain provided the acute and convalescent COVID-19 samples. T cells, B-cell-depleted T cells, or PBMCs supplied cDNA or gDNA.

Per the original data handling: Estimates of nucleated cell counts were drawn from the amplification of reference gene primers. Sequencing used immunoSEQ multiplex PCR; TCRdb keeps in-frame clones, though not all of them. Clone size and the V and J calls come from that table; the DNA yielded D and trimming. This table holds under 250,000 clones, roughly 80% found once. V lost 0 bases, J lost 9 bases, and 9 bases lay in between. Germline V gene sequence: CDR1 KGHSH, CDR2 LQKENI. The CDR3 totals 13 residues. This TCR derives from a man in his forties or fifties with active or convalescent COVID-19. The chain employs TRBV18 and TRBJ2-1; D is unresolved. What was sequenced was peripheral blood. The CDR3 reads CASSPPQVSEQFF. In DNA, the CDR3 is TGTGCCAGCTCACCACCCCAGGTTAGTGAGCAGTTCTTC.